This T cell receptor (beta chain) was profiled in a study of blood T cell repertoires in COVID-19. Using immunoSEQ multiplex PCR, the repertoire was profiled, and TCRdb retains in-frame clones only, with some absent. This table has 200,000 to 250,000 clones, around 80% appearing once. Sequencing was performed on peripheral blood. This TCR was recovered from a woman aged 40 to 55 with active or convalescent COVID-19.

Written as DNA, the CDR3 is TGCGCCAGCAGCTTGGCGGGGAATGGCTACACCTTC. This codes for CASSLAGNGYTF. The rearrangement joins TRBV5-1 to TRBJ1-2; no clear D. V was cut by 0 bases and J by 6 bases, with 6 bases left in between. CDR1 is SGHRS and CDR2 is YFSETQ in the germline V gene. The CDR3 has 12 amino acids.